Sequencing of this TCR beta chain was carried out in a study of cytomegalovirus exposure and HLA in healthy donors. These donors counted as nominally healthy when sampled, but unrecorded immune exposures were likely. CDR1 MGHRA and CDR2 YSYEKL come from the germline V gene. The CDR3 contains 19 residues. Trimming cost V 2 bases and J 1 base, with 23 bases left between them. Primers included in the PCR were 60 Vbeta and 13 Jbeta primers. Clones were read by immunoSEQ multiplex PCR, and TCRdb kept only the in-frame ones, dropping some. The data show 90,000 to 110,000 clones, approximately 80% seen once.

The sequence was collected from a man between 25 and 39 years old in good health and CMV-seronegative. The gene calls are TRBV4-1 and TRBJ1-1; D not resolved. The sample taken for sequencing was PBMCs. In nucleotides, the CDR3 is TGCGCCAGCAGCCAAACCCCCGGACGTATAGGACTTGAGAACACTGAAGCTTTCTTT. Amino acid sequence: CASSQTPGRIGLENTEAFF.